The T cell receptor beta chain described here comes from a study of blood T cell repertoires in COVID-19. Study details: T cells, B-cell-depleted T cells, or PBMCs provided the cDNA or gDNA that served as material.

Clones were read by immunoSEQ multiplex PCR, and TCRdb kept only the in-frame ones, dropping some. The sample holds about 150,000 clones, 83% seen once. This clone was counted a few times. The CDR3 extends over 13 amino acids. Trimming pared 0 bases from V and 10 bases from J, leaving 10 bases between. Germline assignment: CDR1 SGHAT and CDR2 FQNNGV. Enrolled during active infection, Seattle patients were then followed longitudinally. The TCR sequence derives from a woman aged 55 to 70 with COVID-19, enrolled during active disease. The sequenced material came from peripheral blood. J is TRBJ2-1 and V is TRBV11-2; D remains unclear. The CDR3 loop reads CASSLDRSPEQFF. The CDR3 nucleotides are TGTGCCAGCAGCTTAGATCGGTCCCCAGAGCAGTTCTTC.